These T cell receptor beta chains were read from a single sample in a study of control samples from healthy donors and cancer patients. Clones were sequenced by immunoSEQ multiplex PCR, and TCRdb holds only the in-frame ones, with some missing. The sample has under 95,000 clones; about four fifths are singletons. The source material was blood. These TCRs come from a man in his fifties in good health. CDR3s include the opening cysteine and the closing phenylalanine or tryptophan.

v_call	cdr3_aa
TRBV7-9	CASSLRGQGRDNEQFF
TRBV18	CASSPERGNQPQHF
TRBV9	CASSVGWSGYNEQFF
TRBV19	CASSTPPGRWTSGSHSYNEQFF
TRBV12-3/TRBV12-4	CASIRTGGGGYTF
TRBV30	CAWVRDTQYF
TRBV18	CASSPESYNEQFF
TRBV24-1	CATSDPGGGGTDTQYF
TRBV10-3	CAISESEDEQFF
TRBV7-3	CASGGPGNTGELFF
TRBV18	CASSRPQGAVNTEAFF